This T cell receptor beta chain comes out of a study of blood T cell repertoires in COVID-19. J lost 3 bases, V lost 7 bases, and 12 bases had no gene match. The CDR3 covers 15 residues. The germline V gene encodes CDR1 MDHEN and CDR2 SYDVKM. Here immunoSEQ multiplex PCR was the method, and the copy in TCRdb shows in-frame clones only, minus some. The sample has 200,000 to 250,000 clones, approximately 78% seen once. This TCR was sampled from an older woman with COVID-19, enrolled during active disease. Source material: peripheral blood. V is TRBV28 and J is TRBJ2-7, with TRBD2 matching over 7 bases. DNA of the CDR3: TGTGCCAGCACACCGGCCGCGGGGGTTCTCTACGAGCAGTACTTC. Protein sequence: CASTPAAGVLYEQYF.